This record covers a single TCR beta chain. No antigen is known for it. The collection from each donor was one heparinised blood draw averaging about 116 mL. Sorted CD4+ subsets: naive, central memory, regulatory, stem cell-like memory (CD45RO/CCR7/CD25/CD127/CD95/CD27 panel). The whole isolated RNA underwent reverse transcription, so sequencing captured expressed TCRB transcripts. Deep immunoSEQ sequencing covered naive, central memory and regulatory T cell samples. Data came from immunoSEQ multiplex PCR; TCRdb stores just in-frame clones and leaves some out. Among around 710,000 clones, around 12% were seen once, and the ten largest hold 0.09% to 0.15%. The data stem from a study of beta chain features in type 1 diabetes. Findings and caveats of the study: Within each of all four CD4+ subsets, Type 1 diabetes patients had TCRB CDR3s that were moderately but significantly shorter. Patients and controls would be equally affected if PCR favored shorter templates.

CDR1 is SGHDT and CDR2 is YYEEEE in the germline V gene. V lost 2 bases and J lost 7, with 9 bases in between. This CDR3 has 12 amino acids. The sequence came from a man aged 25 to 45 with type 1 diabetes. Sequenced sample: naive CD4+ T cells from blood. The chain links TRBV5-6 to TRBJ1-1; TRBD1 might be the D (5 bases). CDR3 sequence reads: CASSLDSFEAFF. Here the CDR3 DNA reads TGTGCCAGCAGCTTAGACAGTTTTGAAGCTTTCTTT.